This TCR beta chain is drawn from a study of T cells in Graves' hyperthyroidism and ophthalmopathy. About the study: The blood sample was taken at first diagnosis, before treatment began.

It was uncontrolled infection, other autoimmune disease, pregnancy or lactation that excluded patients. On the basis of clinical symptoms, serum thyroxine and TRAb, thyroid ultrasound and orbital computed tomography, diagnoses were made. From roughly 10 ml of fresh peripheral blood, PBMCs were isolated. TCR beta CDR3 sequences were amplified from RNA transcripts. The study used the HTBI primer set for a first-round RT-PCR of the TCR CDR3. TCRdb analysed the multiplex PCR reads with MiXCR anew, one entry per CDR3 protein. The sample carries a few hundred thousand distinct CDR3 sequences, 15% to 19% recorded once. With 5 bases removed from V and 0 bases from J, the gap between germline ends came to 17 bases. The CDR3 is made up of 17 amino acids. Germline-derived CDR1 and CDR2 are LNHDA and SQIVND (reference sequence).

The rearrangement uses TRBV19 and TRBJ2-1, with a possible D match to TRBD2 (6 bases). Sequenced material: blood. The receptor comes from a woman aged 18 to 35 with Graves' hyperthyroidism. The CDR3 here is CASSFTLSGVSYNEQFF. DNA for the CDR3: TGTGCCAGTAGTTTCACCCTCTCGGGAGTCTCCTACAATGAGCAGTTCTTC.